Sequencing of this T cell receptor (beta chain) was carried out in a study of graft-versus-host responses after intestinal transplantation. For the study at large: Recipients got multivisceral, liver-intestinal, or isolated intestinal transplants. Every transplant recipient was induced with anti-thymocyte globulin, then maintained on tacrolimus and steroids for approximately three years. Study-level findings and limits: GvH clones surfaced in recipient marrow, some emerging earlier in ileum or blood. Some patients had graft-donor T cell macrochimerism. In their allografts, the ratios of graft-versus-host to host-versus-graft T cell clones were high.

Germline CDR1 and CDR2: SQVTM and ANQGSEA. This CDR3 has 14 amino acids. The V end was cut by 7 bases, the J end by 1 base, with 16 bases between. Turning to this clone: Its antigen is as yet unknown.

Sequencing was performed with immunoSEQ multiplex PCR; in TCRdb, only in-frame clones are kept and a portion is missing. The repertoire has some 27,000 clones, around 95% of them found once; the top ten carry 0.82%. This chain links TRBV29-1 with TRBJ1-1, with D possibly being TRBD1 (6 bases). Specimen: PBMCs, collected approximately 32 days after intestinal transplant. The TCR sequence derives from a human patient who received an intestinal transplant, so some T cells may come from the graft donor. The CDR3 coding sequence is TGCAGCGCCAAAAAGGGGGTGGGGAACACTGAAGCTTTCTTT. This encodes CSAKKGVGNTEAFF.